Listed below are T cell receptor beta chains from one sample, sequenced in a study of long-term antiretroviral therapy in people with HIV. TCRdb's copy holds only in-frame clones and misses some; the assay was immunoSEQ multiplex PCR. The sample has some 35,000 clones; 90% to 95% are singletons. This sample comprised unsorted PBMCs, obtained around 5 years after starting antiretroviral therapy. The receptors originated from a woman aged 45 to 65 with HIV. Each CDR3 is given with its conserved first and last residue. Each record gives: CDR3 protein, V gene, J gene, D gene. The D gene is left open where the match is weak.

CASSFYSEGEKLFF	TRBV5-4	TRBJ1-4	-
CASSQDDPPYVLFF	TRBV4-3	TRBJ1-4	-
CASSLRRLNTEAFF	TRBV7-3	TRBJ1-1	-
CASSYAGPYEQYF	TRBV6-5	TRBJ2-7	-
CASSAGDRQYF	TRBV5-6	TRBJ2-4	TRBD1
CASSLDRNTEAFF	TRBV2	TRBJ1-1	-
CASRWTSNEQFF	TRBV2	TRBJ2-1	TRBD2
CASSSTEGYTF	TRBV28	TRBJ1-2	-
CAISETGTSGGNEQFF	TRBV10-3	TRBJ2-1	TRBD2
CASSLERGGTEAFF	TRBV4-2	TRBJ1-1	-
CASSAPRDRNYGYTF	TRBV6-6	TRBJ1-2	TRBD1
CAGTEGNSYEQYF	TRBV2	TRBJ2-7	TRBD1
CASSGALSTEAFF	TRBV25-1	TRBJ1-1	-
CASSIGDYNEQFF	TRBV19	TRBJ2-1	-
CASSSRAQGKGQPQHF	TRBV2	TRBJ1-5	-
CAWSVGDNYNSPLHF	TRBV30	TRBJ1-6	-
CASSVTPGQGNYGYTF	TRBV9	TRBJ1-2	TRBD1
CASSSRGRGDTEAFF	TRBV2	TRBJ1-1	-
CASSFGRASTEAFF	TRBV13	TRBJ1-1	-
CASSLASGGPTDTQYF	TRBV7-9	TRBJ2-3	TRBD2
CASSERFTEAFF	TRBV2	TRBJ1-1	-
CASSYRSGGNDNEQFF	TRBV6-6	TRBJ2-1	TRBD2
CASSLGAGDMNTEAFF	TRBV5-1	TRBJ1-1	-
CASQIGLTENYGYTF	TRBV28	TRBJ1-2	-
CASSLGLDTDTQYF	TRBV7-9	TRBJ2-3	-
CASSPPSGNGYTF	TRBV18	TRBJ1-2	-
CASSSQTGTSYNSPLHF	TRBV7-2	TRBJ1-6	TRBD1
CASSLAGFPNEKLFF	TRBV5-1	TRBJ1-4	-
CASSEGGLAGDLYNEQFF	TRBV2	TRBJ2-1	TRBD2
CASSSGLAGGGDTQYF	TRBV5-4	TRBJ2-3	TRBD2
CASIPGAGGNEKLFF	TRBV6-1	TRBJ1-4	-
CSASTGGTNEKLFF	TRBV29-1	TRBJ1-4	-
CASSISGGANEQFF	TRBV5-4	TRBJ2-1	TRBD2
CASSLSNLIYEQYF	TRBV27	TRBJ2-7	-
CASSQDRRDRYTF	TRBV4-2	TRBJ1-2	-
CASSPDSITQYF	TRBV6-5	TRBJ2-3	-
CASSSGTGDTDTQYF	TRBV6-4	TRBJ2-3	TRBD1
CASSLDPKRETQYF	TRBV11-2	TRBJ2-5	-
CASSQGLEFTDTQYF	TRBV4-3	TRBJ2-3	-
CASSANPRQTYNSPLHF	TRBV6-1	TRBJ1-6	-
CASSPGTSNYNEQFF	TRBV7-3	TRBJ2-1	-
CSVGTGETQYF	TRBV29-1	TRBJ2-5	TRBD1
CASSKDPNTEAFF	TRBV5-1	TRBJ1-1	-
CASSYSRLTSYNEQFF	TRBV6-5	TRBJ2-1	-
CASSTDLFTNEQFF	TRBV19	TRBJ2-1	-
CASSPKTGGYEQYF	TRBV5-1	TRBJ2-7	TRBD1
CASSITTGGSGELFF	TRBV2	TRBJ2-2	TRBD1
CASRSGPKGYTF	TRBV5-4	TRBJ1-2	-
CASSVTENTEAFF	TRBV9	TRBJ1-1	-